In its sample, the clone carrying this T cell receptor beta chain was seen a few times. The source of the sample is a study of T-cell reconstitution after alpha-beta-depleted transplantation in children. This CDR3 is 16 amino acids long. CDR1 is SGHRS and CDR2 is YFSETQ in the germline V gene. V was trimmed by 4 bases and J by 0 bases, leaving 16 bases between them. The library targeted TCRbeta and was prepared with unique molecular identifiers. One entry per CDR3 protein, called by TCRdb with MiXCR from the PCR reads. The sample contains approximately 240,000 distinct CDR3 sequences, roughly 9% of which appear only once.

V usage is TRBV5-1 and J usage is TRBJ1-1, with D maybe TRBD1 (6 bases). The TCR comes from a human donor who donated a stem cell graft to a child with acute lymphoblastic leukemia. The source material was PBMCs from the stem cell graft donor, sampled from the stem cell graft. The CDR3 bases are TGCGCCAGCAGCCCTCGGACAGACGCCGTGAACACTGAAGCTTTCTTT. Amino acids: CASSPRTDAVNTEAFF.